This T cell receptor beta chain originates from a study of blood T cell repertoires in COVID-19. Germline V gives CDR1 SGHRS, CDR2 YFSETQ. The CDR3 is 14 residues long. V shed 4 bases and J shed 4 bases, with 11 bases lying between them. Data came from immunoSEQ multiplex PCR; TCRdb stores just in-frame clones and leaves some out. Of about 220,000 clones listed, around 81% are singletons. V usage is TRBV5-1 and J usage is TRBJ2-2; tentatively, D is TRBD1 (5 bases). The material sequenced was peripheral blood. This receptor was obtained from a woman between 70 and 85 years old with acute or convalescent COVID-19. The CDR3 DNA reads as TGCGCCAGCAGCCCTGGACAAGTCACCGGGGAGCTGTTTTTT. Its translation is CASSPGQVTGELFF. The entire variable domain, with the rest obtained from reference TRBV5-1 and TRBJ2-2, is as follows: KAGVTQTPRYLIKTRGQQVTLSCSPISGHRSVSWYQQTPGQGLQFLFEYFSETQRNKGNFPGRFSGRQFSNSRSEMNVSTLELGDSALYLCASSPGQVTGELFFGEGSRLTVL.